Presented here are 12 T cell receptor beta chains from one specimen sequenced in a study of T cell repertoires in cytomegalovirus infection. In TCRdb, the reads were re-called with MiXCR into one record per CDR3 protein. The sample lists approximately 500,000 distinct CDR3 sequences, about 33% occurring once. No antigens are known for them. The sequencing here drew on cultured PBMCs, taken from culture after CMV antigen stimulation. These receptors all come from a human donor in good health (CMV status not recorded). Some clones in this sample may be carry-over from other donors' samples.

The gene calls are TRBV10-2 and TRBJ2-7; 8 positions match TRBD1. CDR1 is WSHSY and CDR2 is SAAADI in the germline V gene. This CDR3 region has 17 residues. V was clipped by 1 base and J by 3 bases; unmatched bases: 11. The CDR3: CASSECGPTGDLYEQYV. Written as DNA, the CDR3 is TGCGCCAGCAGTGAGTGTGGTCCGACAGGGGATCTCTACGAGCAGTACGTC.

The J gene is TRBJ2-1, the V gene TRBV25-1; TRBD1 matches at 12 bases. This CDR3 comprises 15 residues. The V gene end was trimmed by 5 bases and the J gene end by 8 bases; junction bases not matched to a gene: 7. Germline V gene lookup returns CDR1 MGHDK and CDR2 SYGVNS. The CDR3 DNA reads TGTGCCAGCAGTTATCCGGGACAGGGGGCTCATGAGCAGTTCTTC. Amino acid sequence: CASSYPGQGAHEQFF.

V and J are TRBV6-6 and TRBJ2-7, with D possibly TRBD1 on 5 matching bases. CDR1 MNHNY and CDR2 SVGAGI come from the germline V gene (reference sequence). The CDR3 covers 15 residues. Trimming removed 7 bases from V and 0 bases from J, with 16 bases in between. CDR3 loop: CASTPMATVSYEQYF. The CDR3 nucleotides are TGTGCCAGCACCCCCATGGCGACAGTCTCCTACGAGCAGTACTTC.

This clonotype has a handful of counts. This chain connects TRBV6-1 to TRBJ2-7; weak D call: TRBD2 (5 bases). The CDR3 loop spans 14 amino acids. The germline V gene has CDR1 MNHNS and CDR2 SASEGT. Trimming shortened V by 4 bases and J by 3 bases, and 13 bases separated the two germline ends. The CDR3 is CASSALLGDYEQYV. The CDR3 nucleotides read TGTGCCAGCAGTGCCCTATTGGGAGACTACGAGCAGTACGTC.

The V call is TRBV7-9, the J call TRBJ2-1, with TRBD1 identical over 7 bases. The length of the CDR3 is 17 residues. Germline V gives CDR1 SEHNR, CDR2 FQNEAQ (reference sequence). J lost 2 bases, V lost 6 bases, and 13 bases had no gene match. Written as DNA, the CDR3 is TGTGCCAGCAGACAGGGGCGAACAGTCGAAACCTACAATGAGCAGTTCTTC. This encodes CASRQGRTVETYNEQFF.

Only a few counts were recorded for this clonotype. V is TRBV7-6 and J is TRBJ2-3; 9 bases are a match to TRBD2. This CDR3 is built from 14 residues. V trimming: 5 bases; J trimming: 5 bases; junction bases outside the gene matches: 5. Germline CDR1 SGHVS, CDR2 FNYEAQ. The CDR3 protein is CASSTREGLDTQYF. In nucleotides, the CDR3 is TGTGCCAGCAGCACGCGGGAGGGCCTAGATACGCAGTATTTT.

This chain links TRBV27 with TRBJ2-3; TRBD2 might be the D (6 bases). This CDR3 spans 18 amino acids. Germline CDR1 MNHEY, CDR2 SMNVEV (reference sequence). Trimming cost V 5 bases and J 3 bases, with 24 bases left between them. For the CDR3, the DNA is TGTGCCAGCAGTCCCACCCTAAGGACTGGCGGGAAAACAGATACGCAGTATTTT. The encoded protein is CASSPTLRTGGKTDTQYF.

This clonotype was detected once. V usage is TRBV10-2 and J usage is TRBJ2-6, with TRBD1 matching over 9 bases. This CDR3 has 16 amino acids. The V and J ends lost 8 bases and 2 bases, in that order; junction bases with no gene match: 7. Germline assignment: CDR1 WSHSY and CDR2 SAAADI. CDR3 protein: CASEYRGPAGANVLTF. DNA of the CDR3: TGCGCCAGCGAATACAGGGGGCCAGCTGGGGCCAACGTCCTGACTTTC.

The CDR3 region is CASSEQGRNTEAFF. The CDR3 DNA follows: TGTGCCAGCAGTGAACAGGGGAGGAACACTGAAGCTTTCTTT. The chain recombines TRBV25-1 with TRBJ1-1, with D possibly TRBD1 on 6 matching bases. Germline V gene sequence: CDR1 MGHDK, CDR2 SYGVNS. V was pared by 2 bases and J by 1 base, with 8 bases between. CDR3 length equals 14 residues.

This clonotype was detected a few times. J is TRBJ2-7 and V is TRBV12-3 or TRBV12-4, with D perhaps TRBD1 or TRBD2 (6 bases each). The length of the CDR3 is 13 residues. Trimming cost V 6 bases and J 2 bases, with 11 bases left between them. CDR3 DNA sequence: TGTGCCAGCAGCACAGGGACTGCCTACGAGCAGTACGTC. Its protein is CASSTGTAYEQYV.

This clonotype was counted only a few times. The chain uses TRBV20-1 and TRBJ2-5; D might be TRBD2 (7 bases). Trimming took off 2 bases at V and 1 base at J, with 14 bases between the two ends. The CDR3 is 15 residues long. The germline gives CDR1 DFQATT, CDR2 SNEGSKA (reference sequence). The CDR3 sequence is CSARTGTIRQETQYF. For the CDR3, the DNA is TGCAGTGCTAGAACAGGGACTATCCGCCAAGAGACCCAGTACTTC.

The rearrangement uses TRBV27 and TRBJ2-7; maybe TRBD2 (5 bases). The CDR3 covers 14 residues. V was trimmed by 5 bases and J by 1 base, leaving 12 bases between them. The V gene's germline CDR1 is MNHEY and CDR2 SMNVEV (reference sequence). As DNA, the CDR3 is TGTGCCAGCAGTCGAAAGCGGAATTCCTACGAGCAGTACTTC. Encoded protein: CASSRKRNSYEQYF.